This is a list of T cell receptor beta chains from one sample in a study of T cell clonotyping in hematopoietic cell transplantation. Produced via immunoSEQ multiplex PCR; TCRdb's table is partial and in-frame only. The sample holds roughly 14,000 clones, over 75% seen once. The material sequenced was PBMCs, taken 100 days after allogeneic stem cell transplant. The receptors stem from a male patient in his forties or fifties who had an allogeneic stem cell transplant from an unrelated donor, so T cells may come from the graft donor. Some clones in this sample may be carry-over from other donors' samples. Each CDR3 is given with its conserved first and last residue. The D gene is left open where the match is weak. The size field is filled for only some rows; it gives once, few, many or a size class.

NA	TRBV28	TRBJ1-2	NA	CASSLTSRYYGYTF	TGTGCCAGCAGTTTGACGAGCAGGTACTATGGCTACACCTTC
NA	TRBV19	TRBJ1-5	NA	CASSGLSLAGQPQHF	TGTGCCAGTAGTGGGCTCTCGCTTGCGGGTCAGCCCCAGCATTTT
NA	TRBV7-9	TRBJ1-4	TRBD1	CASSSGTAEKLFF	TGTGCCAGCAGCTCGGGGACAGCTGAAAAACTGTTTTTT
NA	TRBV19	TRBJ1-5	TRBD1	CASSIGTGGQPQHF	TGTGCCAGTAGTATCGGGACAGGGGGACAGCCCCAGCATTTT
NA	TRBV28	TRBJ2-2	NA	CASKGQNTGELFF	TGTGCCAGCAAAGGACAGAACACCGGGGAGCTGTTTTTT
few	TRBV5-6	TRBJ2-1	NA	CASSPISAGSYNEQFF	TGTGCCAGCAGCCCCATCTCGGCGGGCTCCTACAATGAGCAGTTCTTC
NA	TRBV28	TRBJ1-5	TRBD1	CASTGGQPQHF	TGTGCCAGCACAGGGGGTCAGCCCCAGCATTTT
NA	TRBV19	TRBJ2-2	TRBD1	CASSSEPGQGSGELFF	TGTGCCAGTAGTTCAGAACCGGGACAGGGTTCCGGGGAGCTGTTTTTT
NA	TRBV2	TRBJ2-7	TRBD1	CASSDEVQGAPEQYF	TGTGCCAGCAGTGATGAGGTCCAGGGGGCGCCTGAGCAGTACTTC
NA	TRBV11-2	TRBJ2-1	NA	CASSFQGILDEQFF	TGTGCCAGCAGCTTTCAGGGGATCTTGGATGAGCAGTTCTTC
NA	TRBV25-1	TRBJ2-7	NA	CASRDRDISYEQYF	TGTGCCAGCAGGGACCGGGACATCTCCTACGAGCAGTACTTC
NA	TRBV4-1	TRBJ1-2	TRBD1	CASSDRQGTYGYTF	TGCGCCAGCAGCGACCGACAGGGCACCTATGGCTACACCTTC
NA	TRBV11-2	TRBJ2-2	NA	CASSLVIWVEAGELFF	TGTGCCAGCAGCTTAGTCATCTGGGTGGAGGCCGGGGAGCTGTTTTTT
NA	TRBV29-1	TRBJ2-3	NA	CSVEGGQRYGTDTQYF	TGCAGCGTTGAAGGGGGCCAGCGCTATGGCACAGATACGCAGTATTTT
NA	TRBV28	TRBJ2-7	NA	CASSLGASLYEQYF	TGTGCCAGCAGTTTGGGGGCGTCTCTATACGAGCAGTACTTC
NA	TRBV7-2	TRBJ2-1	NA	CASSLATSSSYNEQFF	TGTGCCAGCAGCTTAGCGACATCCAGCTCCTACAATGAGCAGTTCTTC
NA	TRBV27	TRBJ2-1	TRBD2	CASSLQGLADLAYNEQFF	TGTGCCAGCAGTTTACAGGGACTAGCGGACTTGGCCTACAATGAGCAGTTCTTC
NA	TRBV2	TRBJ1-3	NA	CACWQGQSGNTIYF	TGTGCCTGTTGGCAAGGGCAGTCTGGAAACACCATATATTTT
NA	TRBV19	TRBJ2-5	NA	CASSRGTVPQETQYF	TGTGCCAGTAGTCGGGGGACAGTCCCCCAAGAGACCCAGTACTTC
NA	TRBV2	TRBJ1-1	TRBD1	CASTQGGVVTSEAFF	TGTGCCAGCACCCAGGGGGGTGTGGTCACCTCTGAAGCTTTCTTT
NA	TRBV11-3	TRBJ2-7	NA	CASSQSRWNEQYF	TGTGCCAGCAGCCAATCGCGATGGAACGAGCAGTACTTC
NA	TRBV5-1	TRBJ1-1	NA	CASSSRTVRTEAFF	TGCGCCAGCAGTTCCAGAACGGTCCGTACTGAAGCTTTCTTT
NA	TRBV7-2	TRBJ2-7	TRBD2	CASSRVASGGNEQYF	TGTGCCAGCAGCCGGGTGGCTAGCGGGGGTAACGAGCAGTACTTC
NA	TRBV28	TRBJ1-2	NA	CASTSWLGPANYGYTF	TGTGCCAGCACCTCGTGGCTGGGGCCGGCTAACTATGGCTACACCTTC
NA	TRBV5-6	TRBJ1-1	NA	CASSPGTASTEAFF	TGTGCCAGCAGCCCCGGGACCGCCTCGACTGAAGCTTTCTTT
NA	TRBV11-2	TRBJ2-1	TRBD2	CASSLRSRSGRATHEQFF	TGTGCCAGCAGCTTACGGTCGAGAAGCGGGAGGGCCACACATGAGCAGTTCTTC
NA	TRBV4-2	TRBJ2-3	NA	CASSQPALGTGQYF	TGTGCCAGCAGCCAACCGGCTTTGGGGACCGGGCAGTATTTT
NA	TRBV7-2	TRBJ1-2	NA	CASSPDREYGYTF	TGTGCCAGCAGCCCGGACAGAGAATATGGCTACACCTTC
NA	TRBV5-1	TRBJ2-1	NA	CASSLDGLSGHNEQFF	TGCGCCAGCAGCTTGGATGGTCTATCTGGTCACAATGAGCAGTTCTTC
NA	TRBV6-5	TRBJ2-2	TRBD2	CASSIAGGRTGELFF	TGTGCCAGCAGTATAGCGGGGGGGCGCACCGGGGAGCTGTTTTTT
NA	TRBV7-2	TRBJ1-3	NA	CASSLYSIGSGNTIYF	TGTGCCAGCAGCTTATACTCAATCGGATCTGGAAACACCATATATTTT
NA	TRBV10-3	TRBJ2-7	NA	CAISGGAGQPAIYEQYF	TGTGCCATCAGTGGGGGGGCGGGACAGCCTGCAATCTACGAGCAGTACTTC
few	TRBV6-6	TRBJ1-5	NA	CATTPTSDGNQPQHF	TGTGCCACCACCCCCACTTCGGACGGTAATCAGCCCCAGCATTTT
once	TRBV5-8	TRBJ1-1	TRBD1	CASIGDRVEAFF	TGTGCCAGCATCGGGGACAGGGTTGAAGCTTTCTTT
NA	TRBV9	TRBJ2-5	NA	CASSVATAYQETQYF	TGTGCCAGCAGCGTAGCTACGGCGTACCAAGAGACCCAGTACTTC